A selection of T cell receptor beta chains follows, all from one sample in a study of vaccination and CD4 T cells after COVID-19. Their recognized antigens are unknown. MiXCR was run by TCRdb on the PCR reads, yielding one entry per CDR3 protein. The sample lists about 24,000 distinct CDR3 sequences, roughly 33% occurring once. The sample in question was CD4+ T cells from blood, cultured in vitro, obtained about 7 months after SARS-CoV-2 vaccination. The receptors originated from a human donor who had recovered from COVID-19. CDR3s include the opening cysteine and the closing phenylalanine or tryptophan. The D gene is left open where the match is weak. Expanded clones are given a class, and other clones once, few, many or no size at all.

CSARRDQGRETQYF,TGCAGTGCTAGGCGGGACCAGGGACGGGAGACCCAGTACTTC,few,NA,TRBV20-1,TRBJ2-5
CSARGPGSGANVLTF,TGCAGTGCTAGAGGTCCCGGCTCTGGGGCCAACGTCCTGACTTTC,medium-sized,NA,TRBV20-1,TRBJ2-6
CASSSRKETQYF,TGTGCCAGCAGCTCCCGTAAAGAGACCCAGTACTTC,few,NA,TRBV7-8,TRBJ2-5
CASQDTRRGAEAFF,TGTGCCAGCCAGGATACTCGCCGGGGCGCTGAAGCTTTCTTT,NA,NA,TRBV18,TRBJ1-1
CASSLGSVETQYF,TGTGCCAGCAGCTTAGGGTCCGTAGAGACCCAGTACTTC,few,NA,TRBV7-9,TRBJ2-5
CASSLGASSREQYF,TGTGCCAGCAGCTTAGGAGCCTCATCACGGGAGCAGTACTTC,NA,NA,TRBV7-9,TRBJ2-7
CASSLRDSLEYF,TGTGCCAGCAGTCTCCGGGACTCCTTAGAGTATTTT,NA,NA,TRBV2,TRBJ2-3
CASSLGGSRTDTQYF,TGTGCCAGCAGCTTAGGAGGGTCCCGCACAGATACGCAGTATTTT,NA,NA,TRBV7-6,TRBJ2-3
CASRQGYTDTQYF,TGTGCCAGTAGACAGGGATACACAGATACGCAGTATTTT,NA,NA,TRBV19,TRBJ2-3
CSASRTSGSSYEQFF,TGCAGTGCTAGCAGGACTAGCGGGAGCTCCTATGAGCAGTTCTTC,NA,TRBD2,TRBV20-1,TRBJ2-1
CASSLVYNEQFF,TGTGCCAGCAGCCTAGTTTACAATGAGCAGTTCTTC,NA,NA,TRBV5-4,TRBJ2-1
CSARSDRGYEQYF,TGCAGTGCTAGGTCGGACAGGGGCTACGAGCAGTACTTC,NA,TRBD1,TRBV20-1,TRBJ2-7
CAMKDGENEKLFF,TGTGCCATGAAGGACGGCGAGAACGAAAAACTGTTTTTT,NA,NA,TRBV10-3,TRBJ1-4
CASSLTPLSNEQYF,TGTGCCAGCAGTTTAACCCCCTTAAGTAACGAGCAGTACTTC,few,NA,TRBV27,TRBJ2-7
CSGNRDRVNEQFF,TGCAGCGGTAACCGGGACAGGGTCAATGAGCAGTTCTTC,NA,TRBD1,TRBV29-1,TRBJ2-1
CASSERAFTEAFF,TGTGCCAGCAGTGAACGTGCATTCACTGAAGCTTTCTTT,few,NA,TRBV6-1,TRBJ1-1
CASSTRSGLLGNEQFF,TGTGCCAGCAGCACTAGAAGTGGCCTGCTGGGCAATGAGCAGTTCTTC,NA,NA,TRBV7-2,TRBJ2-1
CASSLGQGARGYTF,TGTGCCAGCAGCTTGGGCCAGGGGGCTCGTGGCTACACCTTC,once,TRBD1,TRBV5-4,TRBJ1-2
CATSRDRRGPQHF,TGTGCCACCAGCAGAGATAGGAGGGGGCCCCAGCATTTT,NA,NA,TRBV15,TRBJ1-5
CASSLQGRTYEQYF,TGTGCCAGCAGCTTGCAGGGGCGAACCTACGAGCAGTACTTC,NA,NA,TRBV7-8,TRBJ2-7
CASSSWTASYEQYF,TGTGCCAGCAGCTCATGGACAGCATCCTACGAGCAGTACTTC,NA,NA,TRBV7-2,TRBJ2-7
CASSARTSTDTQYF,TGCGCCAGCAGTGCCCGGACTAGCACAGATACGCAGTATTTT,NA,NA,TRBV10-1,TRBJ2-3
CSGTGDGSSEQYF,TGCAGCGGGACCGGGGACGGGTCCTCCGAGCAGTACTTC,NA,NA,TRBV29-1,TRBJ2-7
CATSRDLGVAYEQYF,TGTGCCACCAGCAGAGATCTCGGAGTTGCCTACGAGCAGTACTTC,NA,NA,TRBV15,TRBJ2-7
CASSLKPGQGNTEAFF,TGTGCCAGCAGTCTAAAACCGGGACAGGGAAACACTGAAGCTTTCTTT,NA,TRBD1,TRBV28,TRBJ1-1
CASRVGNQPQHF,TGTGCCAGCAGGGTCGGCAATCAGCCCCAGCATTTT,few,NA,TRBV28,TRBJ1-5
CASSFPGRKNEHF,TGTGCCAGCAGTTTCCCAGGGCGGAAGAACGAACATTTT,few,NA,TRBV6-2/TRBV6-3,TRBJ1-5
CASSYLGQIYEQYF,TGTGCCAGCAGTTACCTGGGACAGATCTACGAGCAGTACTTC,few,TRBD1,TRBV6-5,TRBJ2-7
CASSLSGSGTDTQYF,TGTGCCAGCAGCTTAAGCGGGAGCGGGACAGATACGCAGTATTTT,few,TRBD2,TRBV7-9,TRBJ2-3
CISVSEAFTRGSILYF,NA,few,NA,TRBV7-5,TRBJ2-7
CASSILGLDEQFF,TGTGCCAGTAGTATATTAGGGCTCGATGAGCAGTTCTTC,NA,NA,TRBV19,TRBJ2-1
CASTWWYNEQFF,TGTGCCAGCACCTGGTGGTACAATGAGCAGTTCTTC,NA,NA,TRBV6-1,TRBJ2-1
CATSRVQGTETQYF,TGTGCCACCAGCAGAGTACAGGGAACCGAGACCCAGTACTTC,NA,NA,TRBV15,TRBJ2-5
CASSLSGWETQYF,TGTGCCAGCAGTTTATCGGGGTGGGAGACCCAGTACTTC,few,NA,TRBV28,TRBJ2-5
CASSPDLQETQYF,TGTGCCAGCTCACCTGACCTCCAAGAGACCCAGTACTTC,NA,NA,TRBV18,TRBJ2-5
CSARAGPLSTYEQYF,TGCAGTGCTAGGGCCGGGCCCCTCTCGACCTACGAGCAGTACTTC,medium-sized,NA,TRBV20-1,TRBJ2-7
CASTNLAGGYNEQFF,TGTGCCAGCACAAATTTAGCGGGAGGGTACAATGAGCAGTTCTTC,NA,TRBD2,TRBV27,TRBJ2-1
CASSFELAAGNEQFF,TGTGCCAGCAGCTTCGAACTAGCGGCCGGCAATGAGCAGTTCTTC,NA,TRBD2,TRBV7-3,TRBJ2-1
CSASRTGNNQPQHF,TGCAGTGCCAGCAGGACAGGGAACAATCAGCCCCAGCATTTT,medium-sized,TRBD1,TRBV20-1,TRBJ1-5
CSAFDSLNEQYF,TGCAGTGCTTTTGACAGTCTAAACGAGCAGTACTTC,few,NA,TRBV20-1,TRBJ2-7
CASSERTGENNERQFF,TGCGCCAGCAGTGAGCGGACAGGGGAGAACAATGAGCGGCAGTTCTTC,few,TRBD1,TRBV10-1,TRBJ2-1
CSAPTLLSGAPVDEQFF,TGCAGTGCTCCAACCCTCCTAAGCGGAGCCCCGGTCGATGAGCAGTTCTTC,NA,NA,TRBV20-1,TRBJ2-1
CASSLFGETQYF,TGTGCCAGCAGTTTATTCGGGGAGACCCAGTACTTC,few,NA,TRBV28,TRBJ2-5
CASSSQNSPLHF,TGTGCCAGCAGCTCACAGAATTCACCCCTCCACTTT,few,NA,TRBV5-4,TRBJ1-6
CSARGRTGGDTEAFF,TGCAGTGCTAGAGGGAGGACAGGGGGGGACACTGAAGCTTTCTTT,few,TRBD1,TRBV20-1,TRBJ1-1
CASSLMGVGETQYF,TGTGCCAGCAGTTTAATGGGAGTCGGAGAGACCCAGTACTTC,few,NA,TRBV28,TRBJ2-5
CSVGYGTASYEQYF,TGCAGCGTTGGATACGGGACAGCGTCCTACGAGCAGTACTTC,NA,TRBD1,TRBV29-1,TRBJ2-7
CSAPGQGLYTEAFF,TGCAGTGCGCCCGGACAGGGCTTGTACACTGAAGCTTTCTTT,few,TRBD1,TRBV20-1,TRBJ1-1
CASSYGTDTQYF,TGTGCCAGCAGTTACGGCACAGATACGCAGTATTTT,NA,NA,TRBV6-5,TRBJ2-3
CASSPHSNYNEQFF,TGTGCCAGCAGTCCCCACAGCAACTACAATGAGCAGTTCTTC,few,NA,TRBV6-1,TRBJ2-1
CSAETSDTQYF,TGCAGTGCGGAAACATCAGATACGCAGTATTTT,NA,NA,TRBV20-1,TRBJ2-3